A single sample gave rise to the 32 T cell receptor beta chains below, sequenced in a study of T cell responses to AZD1222 COVID-19 vaccine. Clones were sequenced by immunoSEQ multiplex PCR, and TCRdb holds only the in-frame ones, with some missing. The table lists fewer than 120,000 clones, approximately 90% of them singletons, with about 3.3% in the top ten. The source was peripheral blood, collected on day 0 of AZD1222 vaccination. The receptors originated from an adult in good health.

The rearrangement links TRBV6-2 or TRBV6-3 to TRBJ1-5; D is unclear. This CDR3 region has 12 residues. CDR1 and CDR2 (germline): MNHEY, SVGEGT. Deletions cut 2 bases from V and 6 bases from J, with 5 bases between. As DNA, the CDR3 is TGTGCCAGCAGTTACACCGGTCAGCCCCAGCATTTT. It codes for CASSYTGQPQHF.

The V gene is TRBV3-1 (or the pseudogene TRBV3-2), the J gene TRBJ1-5; D unresolved. Trimming left V 0 bases short and J 4 bases short, with 4 bases between. The germline CDR1 and CDR2 sequences are LGHDT and YNNKEL (reference sequence). CDR3 length: 13 residues. The CDR3 region has the DNA TGTGCCAGCAGCCAAGACAGAAATCAGCCCCAGCATTTT. This sequence encodes CASSQDRNQPQHF.

The chain carries TRBV6-1 and TRBJ2-3; 7 bases align to TRBD2. Per germline, CDR1 MNHNS and CDR2 SASEGT. V lost 3 bases to trimming and J lost 4 bases; unmatched junction nucleotides: 10. This CDR3 comprises 16 residues. The CDR3 coding sequence is TGTGCCAGCAGTGATCCTGGGAGGGCCCAGGCAGATACGCAGTATTTT. This encodes CASSDPGRAQADTQYF.

Only a few counts were recorded for this clone. This chain connects TRBV19 to TRBJ2-2; D not resolved. Germline V CDR1 and CDR2: LNHDA, SQIVND (reference sequence). The CDR3 runs to 15 residues. Deletions cut 2 bases from V and 5 bases from J, with 12 bases between. The CDR3 coding sequence is TGTGCCAGTAGTATACTGGTTCAATCGACCGGGGAGCTGTTTTTT. It is translated as CASSILVQSTGELFF. Full variable domain (rest looked up from reference TRBV19 and TRBJ2-2): DGGITQSPKYLFRKEGQNVTLSCEQNLNHDAMYWYRQDPGQGLRLIYYSQIVNDFQKGDIAEGYSVSREKKESFPLTVTSAQKNPTAFYLCASSILVQSTGELFFGEGSRLTVL.

CDR3 DNA: TGTGCCACCCGAGACACCTCTAACTATGGCTACACCTTC. Residues: CATRDTSNYGYTF. V gene TRBV6-4 combines with J gene TRBJ1-2, with D unclear. This CDR3 contains 13 residues. V lost 10 bases, J lost 0 bases, and 12 bases lay in between. Germline V CDR1 and CDR2: MRHNA, SNTAGT.

The chain combines TRBV9 with TRBJ1-4; D gene ambiguous. The germline CDR1 and CDR2 sequences are SGDLS and YYNGEE. The CDR3 has 16 residues. Trimming removed 4 bases from V and 3 bases from J, with 16 bases in between. CDR3 DNA: TGTGCCAGCAGCCCTACCGGAGGAGGTCCTAATGAAAAACTGTTTTTT. Residues: CASSPTGGGPNEKLFF.

The V call is TRBV13, the J call TRBJ2-3; D is uncertain. V was trimmed by 5 bases and J by 9 bases, leaving 9 bases between them. Germline V CDR1 and CDR2: PRHDT, FYEKMQ (reference sequence). The CDR3 is 11 residues long. CDR3 nucleotides: TGTGCCAGCAGCGCCTTAGGGACGCAGTATTTT. Residues: CASSALGTQYF.

This clone has only one observation. The rearrangement uses TRBV5-1 and TRBJ2-1, with TRBD2 matching 7 bases. Germline CDR1 is SGHRS and CDR2 is YFSETQ. The CDR3 spans 13 residues. With 4 bases clipped from V and 10 bases from J, the junction kept 8 bases outside the gene matches. CDR3 region: CASSPGLVGEQFF. Here the CDR3 DNA reads TGCGCCAGCAGCCCAGGACTAGTTGGAGAGCAGTTCTTC.

V gene TRBV7-9 combines with J gene TRBJ2-7; TRBD1 aligns across 7 bases. The CDR3 loop spans 12 amino acids. After removal of 5 bases from V and 5 bases from J, the junction contained 3 bases not matched to a gene. Germline lookup yields CDR1 SEHNR and CDR2 FQNEAQ (reference sequence). The CDR3 loop is CASSRQGHEQYF. The CDR3 DNA reads as TGTGCCAGCAGCCGACAGGGTCACGAGCAGTACTTC.

The rearrangement uses TRBV19 and TRBJ2-7; the D is unclear. V gave up 1 base and J gave up 2 bases, with 12 bases separating them. The CDR3 is 15 residues long. In germline, CDR1 is LNHDA, CDR2 SQIVND (reference sequence). The CDR3, as DNA: TGTGCCAGTAGTATAGGATCAGGTTTAACCTACGAGCAGTACTTC. Its translation is CASSIGSGLTYEQYF.

This clone came up a few times. The chain carries TRBV30 and TRBJ1-4; D is possibly TRBD1 (5 bases). This CDR3 is built from 12 residues. V was pared by 3 bases and J by 7 bases, with 9 bases between. The germline CDR1 and CDR2 sequences are GTSNPN and SVGIG (reference sequence). CDR3 DNA: TGTGCCTGGAGCCACGGGGGTGAAAAACTGTTTTTT. This gives the protein CAWSHGGEKLFF. Complete variable domain (other parts from reference TRBV30 and TRBJ1-4): SQTIHQWPATLVQPVGSPLSLECTVEGTSNPNLYWYRQAAGRGLQLLFYSVGIGQISSEVPQNLSASRPQDRQFILSSKKLLLSDSGFYLCAWSHGGEKLFFGSGTQLSVL.

CDR3 loop: CASSPNSAGELFF. CDR3 in DNA: TGTGCCAGTAGCCCTAACAGCGCCGGGGAGCTGTTTTTT. V usage is TRBV19 and J usage is TRBJ2-2; the D is unclear. Germline assignment: CDR1 LNHDA and CDR2 SQIVND (reference sequence). Between the trimmed V and J ends, which lost 6 bases and 6 bases, there was a span of 11 bases. The CDR3 contains 13 residues.

This chain links TRBV15 with TRBJ2-3, with D hard to call. Per the germline V gene, CDR1 is LNHNV and CDR2 is YYDKDF (reference sequence). The V end lost 0 bases, the J end lost 4 bases, and 11 bases lay between the germline ends. There are 15 residues in the CDR3. In nucleotides, the CDR3 is TGTGCCACCAGCAGAGATGGAAGTATGGCAGATACGCAGTATTTT. Translation gives CATSRDGSMADTQYF. Full variable domain (outside the CDR3, taken from reference TRBV15 and TRBJ2-3): DAMVIQNPRYQVTQFGKPVTLSCSQTLNHNVMYWYQQKSSQAPKLLFHYYDKDFNNEADTPDNFQSRRPNTSFCFLDIRSPGLGDTAMYLCATSRDGSMADTQYFGPGTRLTVL.

The chain is built from TRBV5-4 and TRBJ1-4; D gene ambiguous. From germline, CDR1 is SGHNT and CDR2 YYREEE (reference sequence). The length of the CDR3 is 15 residues. V was pared by 3 bases and J by 5 bases, with 14 bases between. This CDR3 reads CASSSFPGNNEKLFF. The CDR3 DNA follows: TGTGCCAGCAGCTCCTTTCCGGGAAACAATGAAAAACTGTTTTTT. The complete variable domain, with remaining parts taken from reference TRBV5-4 and TRBJ1-4, reads ETGVTQSPTHLIKTRGQQVTLRCSSQSGHNTVSWYQQALGQGPQFIFQYYREEENGRGNFPPRFSGLQFPNYSSELNVNALELDDSALYLCASSSFPGNNEKLFFGSGTQLSVL.

The rearrangement links TRBV2 to TRBJ1-5; D not resolved. Germline lookup yields CDR1 SNHLY and CDR2 FYNNEI. Trimming took off 6 bases at V and 2 bases at J, with 14 bases between the two ends. This CDR3 comprises 15 residues. The CDR3 nucleotides are TGTGCCAGCAGGCCCGATGGAGGCGGCAATCAGCCCCAGCATTTT. Translated: CASRPDGGGNQPQHF.

The chain carries TRBV7-3 and TRBJ2-1; D ambiguous. V was cut by 3 bases and J by 2 bases, with 5 bases left in between. CDR3 length: 13 amino acids. Germline CDR1 reads SGHTA; CDR2 reads FQGTGA. In nucleotides, the CDR3 is TGTGCCAGCAGCTTCGGTGCCTACAATGAGCAGTTCTTC. Translated: CASSFGAYNEQFF.

V and J are TRBV14 and TRBJ2-1; 13 bases align to TRBD2. V was clipped by 4 bases and J by 8 bases; unmatched bases: 8. Germline CDR1 reads SGHDN; CDR2 reads FVKESK. This CDR3 contains 16 residues. In nucleotides, the CDR3 is TGTGCCAGCAGCCGGTTGACTAGCGGGGGGCGCGATGAGCAGTTCTTC. Encoded protein: CASSRLTSGGRDEQFF.

This chain joins TRBV10-2 and TRBJ1-2, with TRBD1 identical over 8 bases. The CDR3 has 14 residues. Germline CDR1 and CDR2: WSHSY and SAAADI. V lost 5 bases to trimming and J lost 7 bases; unmatched junction nucleotides: 9. The CDR3 nucleotides read TGCGCCAGCAGTCCGGTTCAGGGGGCGACTGGCTACACCTTC. Protein sequence: CASSPVQGATGYTF.

This chain links TRBV28 with TRBJ1-6; TRBD1 agrees at 9 bases. With 6 bases clipped from V and 6 bases from J, the junction kept 6 bases outside the gene matches. This CDR3 is 15 amino acids long. The germline V gene encodes CDR1 MDHEN and CDR2 SYDVKM. The CDR3 sequence is CASSRQGVGNSPLHF. In nucleotides, the CDR3 is TGTGCCAGCAGCCGACAGGGGGTAGGTAATTCACCCCTCCACTTT.

The V and J genes are TRBV18 and TRBJ1-1, with a weak D call TRBD1 (5 bases). Germline CDR1 is KGHSH and CDR2 is LQKENI. The CDR3 contains 15 residues. The ends were cut back, 8 bases at V and 3 bases at J, with 19 bases in the middle. DNA of the CDR3: TGTGCCAGCACCCCGAATTGGGGAGGGGACACTGAAGCTTTCTTT. It codes for CASTPNWGGDTEAFF.

The chain couples TRBV27 to TRBJ1-1, with D unclear. The germline V and J ends were trimmed by 10 bases and 0 bases, with 15 bases remaining between them. There are 14 residues in the CDR3. The germline CDR1 and CDR2 sequences are MNHEY and SMNVEV (reference sequence). CDR3 sequence reads: CATRPAGLNTEAFF. DNA for the CDR3: TGTGCCACCCGTCCGGCTGGGCTGAACACTGAAGCTTTCTTT.

This chain links TRBV11-2 with TRBJ1-3, with D hard to call. Trimming shortened V by 5 bases and J by 7 bases, and 6 bases separated the two germline ends. The V gene's germline CDR1 is SGHAT and CDR2 FQNNGV. The CDR3 runs to 11 residues. Here the CDR3 DNA reads TGTGCCAGCAGCCCGGCGAACACCATATATTTT. The encoded protein is CASSPANTIYF.

V is TRBV3-1 (or the pseudogene TRBV3-2) and J is TRBJ1-1, with D possibly being TRBD1 (5 bases). The V gene's germline CDR1 is LGHDT and CDR2 YNNKEL (reference sequence). V dropped 5 bases and J dropped 3 bases, with 13 bases sitting between them. The CDR3 loop spans 14 amino acids. The CDR3 loop reads CASSYGGTDTEAFF. Written as DNA, the CDR3 is TGTGCCAGCAGCTACGGGGGTACGGACACTGAAGCTTTCTTT.

The V gene is TRBV9, the J gene TRBJ2-2; D unclear. CDR3 size: 14 residues. Trimming took 4 bases from V and 3 from J, leaving 10 bases between them. CDR1 is SGDLS and CDR2 is YYNGEE in the germline V gene. The CDR3 loop reads CASSSPPYTGELFF. The CDR3, as DNA: TGTGCCAGCAGCTCTCCCCCCTACACCGGGGAGCTGTTTTTT. Combining the CDR3 with reference TRBV9 and TRBJ2-2 gives the whole variable domain DSGVTQTPKHLITATGQRVTLRCSPRSGDLSVYWYQQSLDQGLQFLIQYYNGEERAKGNILERFSAQQFPDLHSELNLSSLELGDSALYFCASSSPPYTGELFFGEGSRLTVL.

The V and J genes are TRBV7-2 and TRBJ2-7; 7 bases are a match to TRBD1. This CDR3 is 15 amino acids long. V was clipped by 5 bases and J by 3 bases; unmatched bases: 10. CDR1 SGHTA and CDR2 FQGNSA come from the germline V gene. Here the CDR3 reads CASSRTGTENYEQYF. CDR3 bases: TGTGCCAGCAGCCGGACCGGGACAGAAAACTACGAGCAGTACTTC.

V gene TRBV10-3 combines with J gene TRBJ2-5; 9 bases are shared with TRBD1. This CDR3 has 16 residues. Trimming took 3 bases from V and 2 from J; bases not matched to a gene: 7. Germline loops: CDR1 ENHRY, CDR2 SYGVKD. CDR3 sequence reads: CAISDQSGTGQETQYF. The CDR3 nucleotides read TGTGCCATCAGTGACCAATCCGGGACAGGGCAAGAGACCCAGTACTTC.

This chain's CDR3 is CASSLGSSGVGYTF. CDR3 nucleotide sequence: TGCGCCAGCAGCTTGGGATCATCGGGGGTAGGCTACACCTTC. The V gene is TRBV5-1, the J gene TRBJ1-2; possibly TRBD1 for D (5 bases). Germline values: CDR1 SGHRS, CDR2 YFSETQ. This CDR3 has 14 residues. V was cut by 0 bases and J by 8 bases, with 14 bases left in between.

The genes are TRBV7-9 and TRBJ1-1; the D gene is possibly TRBD1 (6 bases). Germline-derived CDR1 and CDR2 are SEHNR and FQNEAQ (reference sequence). The V and J ends lost 2 bases and 1 base respectively, with 11 bases between them. The length of the CDR3 is 15 residues. CDR3 residues: CASSLQGQENTEAFF. For the CDR3, the DNA is TGTGCCAGCAGCTTACAGGGGCAGGAGAACACTGAAGCTTTCTTT.

V and J are TRBV28 and TRBJ2-7, with a tentative D call TRBD2 (6 bases). This CDR3 has 13 residues. V was cut by 5 bases and J by 6 bases, with 14 bases left in between. CDR1 MDHEN and CDR2 SYDVKM come from the germline V gene. The CDR3, as DNA: TGTGCCAGCAGTCGGGGGAGCAAGGGCGAGCAGTACTTC. This codes for CASSRGSKGEQYF.

As for this clone: Other DNA sequences from this sample encode an identical CDR3 as well. The rearrangement joins TRBV5-1 to TRBJ1-6; D gene unclear. Trimming cost V 0 bases and J 4 bases, with 5 bases left between them. CDR3 size: 14 residues. Looked up from germline, CDR1 is SGHRS and CDR2 is YFSETQ. The CDR3 loop is CASSLDGYNSPLHF. Written as DNA, the CDR3 is TGCGCCAGCAGCTTGGATGGGTATAATTCACCCCTCCACTTT.

The CDR3 loop is CASAGESTDTQYF. In DNA form, the CDR3 reads TGTGCCAGTGCCGGAGAAAGCACAGATACGCAGTATTTT. This chain joins TRBV2 and TRBJ2-3; D call uncertain. This CDR3 region has 13 residues. Trimming left V 9 bases short and J 0 bases short, with 10 bases between. CDR1 and CDR2 from the germline V gene are SNHLY and FYNNEI. Full variable domain (rest looked up from reference TRBV2 and TRBJ2-3): EPEVTQTPSHQVTQMGQEVILRCVPISNHLYFYWYRQILGQKVEFLVSFYNNEISEKSEIFDDQFSVERPDGSNFTLKIRSTKLEDSAMYFCASAGESTDTQYFGPGTRLTVL.

The rearrangement uses TRBV5-1 and TRBJ1-1, with D uncertain. Germline V CDR1 and CDR2: SGHRS, YFSETQ. Trimming stripped 4 bases from V and 1 base from J, with 11 bases between. The CDR3 runs to 14 residues. CDR3 protein: CASSPRRGNTEAFF. The DNA for the CDR3 is TGCGCCAGCAGCCCGAGGCGGGGGAACACTGAAGCTTTCTTT.